Shown below are 29 T cell receptor beta chains from a single sample sequenced in a study of early T cells in non-severe SARS-CoV-2 infection. A single record per CDR3 protein comes from TCRdb applying MiXCR to the 5' RACE reads. Here the sample spans more than 65,000 distinct CDR3 sequences, 4.6% being singletons. This material consisted of whole blood, taken at baseline. The source of these receptors is an adult who was a healthcare worker with PCR-confirmed SARS-CoV-2 infection or an uninfected control (not recorded which). The donor label of this sample is uncertain.

This clonotype has just a few counts. This rearrangement joins TRBV20-1 to TRBJ2-5, with 7 positions matching TRBD1. The CDR3 consists of 15 residues. Germline CDR1 reads DFQATT; CDR2 reads SNEGSKA (reference sequence). V lost 5 bases and J lost 0; bases outside the gene matches: 9. The CDR3, as DNA: TGCAGTGCTCCCCCGGGACAGAGATACCAAGAGACCCAGTACTTC. Translation gives CSAPPGQRYQETQYF.

This clonotype was seen many times. The J gene is TRBJ1-6, the V gene TRBV12-3 or TRBV12-4; D uncertain. This CDR3 has 13 amino acids. The germline V and J ends were trimmed by 5 bases and 10 bases, with 12 bases remaining between them. The CDR3 DNA reads TGTGCCAGCAGTACCACGACCGGATCACCCCTCCACTTT. This sequence encodes CASSTTTGSPLHF.

In this sample, this clonotype turned up a few times. The chain combines TRBV5-5 with TRBJ2-7; D uncertain. Germline V lookup: CDR1 SGHKS, CDR2 YYEKEE (reference sequence). Trimming removed 0 bases from V and 3 bases from J, with 13 bases in between. The CDR3 length is 15 residues. This chain's CDR3 is CASSLDGTNFYEQYF. The CDR3 bases are TGTGCCAGCAGCTTGGATGGTACTAACTTCTACGAGCAGTACTTC.

This clonotype appeared many times. The gene calls are TRBV7-6 and TRBJ2-3, with D perhaps assigned TRBD1 or TRBD2 (6 bases each). Trimming shortened V by 0 bases and J by 9 bases, and 16 bases separated the two germline ends. CDR1 is SGHVS, CDR2 FNYEAQ, per germline. There are 15 residues in the CDR3. CDR3: CASSLAGGPVDTQYF. For the CDR3, the DNA is TGTGCCAGCAGCTTAGCCGGGGGCCCCGTGGACACGCAGTATTTT.

V gene TRBV18 combines with J gene TRBJ2-7; D possibly corresponds to TRBD1 (5 bases). V was pared by 0 bases and J by 3 bases, with 12 bases between. CDR1 is KGHSH, CDR2 LQKENI, per germline. The CDR3 is 15 amino acids. In DNA, the CDR3 is TGTGCCAGCTCACCACCAGTAGCAGGGCACTACGAGCAGTACTTC. Its protein is CASSPPVAGHYEQYF. Drawing the rest from reference TRBV18 and TRBJ2-7, the complete variable domain is NAGVMQNPRHLVRRRGQEARLRCSPMKGHSHVYWYRQLPEEGLKFMVYLQKENIIDESGMPKERFSAEFPKEGPSILRIQQVVRGDSAAYFCASSPPVAGHYEQYFGPGTRLTVT.

In its sample, this clonotype was seen many times. The chain is built from TRBV10-3 and TRBJ1-6; maybe TRBD1 (5 bases). Between the trimmed V and J ends, which lost 11 bases and 9 bases, there was a span of 17 bases. The CDR3 length is 13 residues. Per the germline V gene, CDR1 is ENHRY and CDR2 is SYGVKD. CDR3 sequence (DNA): TGTGCCGTCGGAGCGGGGGATTTTTCACCCCTCCACTTT. Protein sequence: CAVGAGDFSPLHF.

This clonotype showed up just a few times. V is TRBV2 and J is TRBJ2-2; tentative D call: TRBD1 (6 bases). The germline gives CDR1 SNHLY, CDR2 FYNNEI. This CDR3 comprises 13 residues. Deletions cut 7 bases from V and 6 bases from J, with 12 bases between. CDR3 bases: TGTGCCAGCATAAGGACAGTGGCCGGGGAGCTGTTTTTT. Its translation: CASIRTVAGELFF.

This chain links TRBV7-9 with TRBJ2-6; D tentatively reads TRBD1 or TRBD2 (5 bases each). The germline V gene has CDR1 SEHNR and CDR2 FQNEAQ (reference sequence). The CDR3 consists of 16 residues. V was pared by 2 bases and J by 4 bases, with 12 bases between. CDR3 protein: CASSLFQGAGANVLTF. CDR3 DNA: TGTGCCAGCAGCTTATTCCAGGGAGCCGGGGCCAACGTCCTGACTTTC.

V is TRBV7-6 and J is TRBJ2-7; 11 bases are a match to TRBD1. V lost 5 bases to trimming and J lost 2 bases; unmatched junction nucleotides: 11. The CDR3 totals 17 residues. Per germline, CDR1 SGHVS and CDR2 FNYEAQ. CDR3 nucleotides: TGTGCCAGCAGCCCGAGGGTTTCGGGACAGGGGGCCTACGAGCAGTACTTC. Translating it yields CASSPRVSGQGAYEQYF.

This clonotype was seen ten or more times. V and J are TRBV15 and TRBJ2-1; D is uncertain. This CDR3 is 15 amino acids long. Between the trimmed V and J ends, which lost 0 bases and 5 bases, there was a span of 11 bases. Germline CDR1 is LNHNV and CDR2 is YYDKDF (reference sequence). This CDR3 reads CATSREGNYHNEQFF. The DNA for the CDR3 is TGTGCCACCAGCAGAGAGGGGAACTACCACAATGAGCAGTTCTTC.

This clonotype was counted at least ten times. CDR3 bases: TGTGCCAGCAGGCTTCCCCGGGGGGCTAACTATGGCTACACCTTC. As protein: CASRLPRGANYGYTF. V gene TRBV12-3 or TRBV12-4 combines with J gene TRBJ1-2; D might be TRBD1 (5 bases). The CDR3 length is 15 residues. V gave up 6 bases and J gave up 0 bases, with 14 bases separating them.

Many counts were recorded for this clonotype. This rearrangement joins TRBV7-2 to TRBJ2-1; the D gene is possibly TRBD2 (5 bases). CDR3 length: 15 residues. The V gene's germline CDR1 is SGHTA and CDR2 FQGNSA. V was clipped by 3 bases and J by 2 bases, with 11 bases between them. CDR3 DNA: TGTGCCAGCAGCTTGGCGGGCGGACCCTACAATGAGCAGTTCTTC. This sequence encodes CASSLAGGPYNEQFF.

This clonotype was counted at least ten times. The rearrangement uses TRBV4-2 and TRBJ2-5, with D tentatively TRBD2 (5 bases). Trimming pared 0 bases from V and 6 bases from J, leaving 11 bases between. The length of the CDR3 is 14 residues. Germline V CDR1 and CDR2: LGHNA, YNFKEQ. The CDR3 protein is CASSQDLVGKTQYF. The CDR3 DNA sequence: TGTGCCAGCAGCCAAGATCTGGTCGGGAAGACCCAGTACTTC.

The CDR3 nucleotides read TGTGCCAGCAGCTCCCGAGGGGGCAAGCCCCAGCATTTT. It is translated as CASSSRGGKPQHF. The chain employs TRBV7-2 and TRBJ1-5, with 7 bases aligning to TRBD1. V trimming: 4 bases; J trimming: 8 bases; junction bases outside the gene matches: 5. Germline assignment: CDR1 SGHTA and CDR2 FQGNSA. The CDR3 spans 13 residues.

This clonotype was recorded at least ten times. The V and J genes are TRBV20-1 and TRBJ1-1; D might be TRBD1 (6 bases). V lost 2 bases, J lost 3 bases, and 13 bases lay in between. Germline lookup yields CDR1 DFQATT and CDR2 SNEGSKA (reference sequence). The CDR3 totals 14 residues. The DNA for the CDR3 is TGCAGTGCTAGAAAGGGGGGACCTCACACTGAAGCTTTCTTT. Its protein product is CSARKGGPHTEAFF.

This clonotype occurred many times. The chain carries TRBV7-8 and TRBJ1-5; the match to TRBD1 covers 10 bases. Germline loops: CDR1 SGHVS, CDR2 FQNEAQ. V shed 0 bases and J 8 bases; nucleotides not matched to a gene: 19. This CDR3 region has 20 residues. The CDR3 DNA reads TGTGCCAGCAGCTTAGCGCCCCCTGGGGGACAGGGGAAGCCCCCGGAGCCCCAGCATTTT. Its translation is CASSLAPPGGQGKPPEPQHF. The entire variable domain, with the rest obtained from reference TRBV7-8 and TRBJ1-5, is as follows: GAGVSQSPRYKVAKRGQDVALRCDPISGHVSLFWYQQALGQGPEFLTYFQNEAQLDKSGLPSDRFFAERPEGSVSTLKIQRTQQEDSAVYLCASSLAPPGGQGKPPEPQHFGDGTRLSIL.

The chain has TRBV5-4 and TRBJ2-7; 12 bases align to TRBD2. V shed 0 bases, J shed 1 base, and the junction held 2 bases outside the gene matches. The CDR3 runs 16 residues. Germline CDR1 SGHNT, CDR2 YYREEE (reference sequence). This chain's CDR3 is CASSLGGTSGSYEQYF. The CDR3 DNA follows: TGTGCCAGCAGCTTGGGGGGGACTAGCGGGTCCTACGAGCAGTACTTC. Combining the CDR3 with reference TRBV5-4 and TRBJ2-7 gives the whole variable domain ETGVTQSPTHLIKTRGQQVTLRCSSQSGHNTVSWYQQALGQGPQFIFQYYREEENGRGNFPPRFSGLQFPNYSSELNVNALELDDSALYLCASSLGGTSGSYEQYFGPGTRLTVT.

This clonotype was recorded many times. This chain uses TRBV6-1 with TRBJ2-1, with 7 positions matching TRBD2. The CDR3 has 15 residues. The germline CDR1 and CDR2 sequences are MNHNS and SASEGT. The J segment lost 4 bases and the V segment lost 6 bases, leaving 9 bases of the junction unmatched. The CDR3 coding sequence is TGTGCCAGCAGCACAACAGCGGGGACGTACAATGAGCAGTTCTTC. Translation gives CASSTTAGTYNEQFF.

This clonotype was counted a few times. This sequence joins TRBV5-6 and TRBJ2-2; 8 bases line up with TRBD1. The length of the CDR3 is 15 residues. CDR1 is SGHDT, CDR2 YYEEEE, per germline. V dropped 2 bases and J dropped 4; count of bases not matched to a gene: 4. The CDR3 DNA sequence: TGTGCCAGCAGCTTCCGGACAGGGAGCACCGGGGAGCTGTTTTTT. Its translation is CASSFRTGSTGELFF.

The CDR3 is CSARGLDYNEQFF. The CDR3 DNA follows: TGCAGTGCTAGAGGCCTAGATTACAATGAGCAGTTCTTC. This rearrangement joins TRBV20-1 to TRBJ2-1; D uncertain. V was clipped by 1 base and J by 4 bases, with 8 bases between them. The CDR3 covers 13 residues. The germline V gene encodes CDR1 DFQATT and CDR2 SNEGSKA (reference sequence).

In this sample, this clonotype turned up a few times. CDR3 coding DNA: TGTGCCAGCAACAGGGATGTGAACACTGAAGCTTTCTTT. Translation: CASNRDVNTEAFF. V and J are TRBV7-6 and TRBJ1-1, with D perhaps TRBD1 (6 bases). V dropped 7 bases and J dropped 0 bases, with 9 bases sitting between them. Germline V lookup: CDR1 SGHVS, CDR2 FNYEAQ. The CDR3 extends over 13 amino acids.

This clonotype came up many times. The rearrangement uses TRBV19 and TRBJ2-7, with D tentatively TRBD1 (5 bases). Trimming cost V 1 base and J 4 bases, with 11 bases left between them. The germline gives CDR1 LNHDA, CDR2 SQIVND (reference sequence). CDR3 length: 14 residues. The CDR3 loop is CASSIAARDYEQYF. The CDR3 nucleotides read TGTGCCAGTAGTATAGCTGCCAGGGATTACGAGCAGTACTTC.

Many counts were recorded for this clonotype. This rearrangement joins TRBV19 to TRBJ2-1; D gene unclear. The germline gives CDR1 LNHDA, CDR2 SQIVND (reference sequence). The CDR3 has 14 amino acids. Trimming removed 2 bases at V and 9 bases at J, with 14 bases between. In DNA, the CDR3 is TGTGCCAGTAGTATACTAGGCCCCAATGGTGAGCAGTTCTTC. Encoded protein: CASSILGPNGEQFF. Full variable domain (outside the CDR3, taken from reference TRBV19 and TRBJ2-1): DGGITQSPKYLFRKEGQNVTLSCEQNLNHDAMYWYRQDPGQGLRLIYYSQIVNDFQKGDIAEGYSVSREKKESFPLTVTSAQKNPTAFYLCASSILGPNGEQFFGPGTRLTVL.

This clonotype was counted only a few times. The gene calls are TRBV6-2 or TRBV6-3 and TRBJ2-1; perhaps TRBD2 as D (6 bases). Per germline, CDR1 MNHEY and CDR2 SVGEGT. The length of the CDR3 is 17 residues. V was cut by 0 bases and J by 0 bases, with 12 bases left in between. CDR3 in amino acids: CASSYSRVADSYNEQFF. In DNA, the CDR3 is TGTGCCAGCAGTTACTCGCGGGTAGCGGACTCCTACAATGAGCAGTTCTTC.

This clonotype has only a few counts. The rearrangement joins TRBV18 to TRBJ1-5, with a weak D call TRBD1 (6 bases). V lost 4 bases and J lost 4, with 17 bases in between. The CDR3 contains 16 residues. In germline, CDR1 is KGHSH, CDR2 LQKENI. This CDR3 reads CASSRIRGSGNQPQHF. For the CDR3, the DNA is TGTGCCAGCTCACGGATCAGGGGTTCGGGTAATCAGCCCCAGCATTTT.

This clonotype was seen many times. This chain joins TRBV9 and TRBJ1-2, with D possibly being TRBD1 (6 bases). Germline-derived CDR1 and CDR2 are SGDLS and YYNGEE. CDR3 length: 13 residues. Between the trimmed V and J ends, which lost 4 bases and 6 bases, there was a span of 13 bases. The CDR3 protein is CASSRDNSDGYTF. In DNA form, the CDR3 reads TGTGCCAGCAGCCGGGACAACTCGGATGGCTACACCTTC.

This clonotype was seen at least ten times. This chain links TRBV7-2 with TRBJ2-1; D might be TRBD2 (6 bases). This CDR3 region has 14 residues. V was cut by 5 bases and J by 4 bases, with 12 bases left in between. The V gene's germline CDR1 is SGHTA and CDR2 FQGNSA. CDR3 region: CASSLLRGYNEQFF. As DNA, the CDR3 is TGTGCCAGCAGCCTACTCCGGGGGTACAATGAGCAGTTCTTC.

The chain employs TRBV18 and TRBJ2-5, with 12 bases aligning to TRBD1. This CDR3 spans 15 amino acids. Germline CDR1 is KGHSH and CDR2 is LQKENI. The V segment lost 8 bases and the J segment 7 bases; nucleotides outside the gene matches: 11. The CDR3 coding sequence is TGTGCCAGCGCCGACCGGGACAGGGGGCAGGGGACCCAGTACTTC. This gives the protein CASADRDRGQGTQYF. The full variable domain, its missing parts supplied by reference TRBV18 and TRBJ2-5, is NAGVMQNPRHLVRRRGQEARLRCSPMKGHSHVYWYRQLPEEGLKFMVYLQKENIIDESGMPKERFSAEFPKEGPSILRIQQVVRGDSAAYFCASADRDRGQGTQYFGPGTRLLVL.

This clonotype has ten or more counts. The chain combines TRBV9 with TRBJ2-1; tentative D call: TRBD2 (7 bases). The ends were cut back, 4 bases at V and 9 bases at J, with 23 bases in the middle. This CDR3 has 16 residues. Germline V CDR1 and CDR2: SGDLS, YYNGEE. This CDR3 is CASSPRQAGALLEQFF. The DNA for the CDR3 is TGTGCCAGCAGCCCCCGACAGGCGGGAGCCCTGCTTGAGCAGTTCTTC.